This TCR beta chain was documented in a study of cytomegalovirus exposure and HLA in healthy donors. Study summary: Researchers previously reported finding 117 million unique TCR beta sequences from roughly 170 million T cells.

Germline V gene data show CDR1 as SGHNT and CDR2 as YYREEE (reference sequence). V shed 3 bases and J 3 bases; nucleotides not matched to a gene: 7. There are 15 residues in the CDR3. On this clone: Its antigen remains unknown.

60 Vbeta and 13 Jbeta primers were used in PCR. Assay used: immunoSEQ multiplex PCR; TCRdb lists only in-frame clones, some missing. Of 100,000 to 150,000 clones listed, around 78% are singletons. Findings of the study overall: As a later analysis showed, a missense DCLRE1C variant was linked to trimming of TCR beta V- and J-genes. HLA-A and HLA-B allele assignments for most subjects were reportedly predicted accurately using TCR beta sequences. Most observed TCR sequences were rare, whereas some public TCRs were detected in many donors.

The V call is TRBV5-4, the J call TRBJ2-7; 9 bases match TRBD1. This TCR was sampled from a woman aged 45 to 65 in good health and CMV-seronegative. The specimen was PBMCs. CDR3 sequence: CASSSPGQGFYEQYF. DNA for the CDR3: TGTGCCAGCAGCTCACCGGGACAGGGATTCTACGAGCAGTACTTC.